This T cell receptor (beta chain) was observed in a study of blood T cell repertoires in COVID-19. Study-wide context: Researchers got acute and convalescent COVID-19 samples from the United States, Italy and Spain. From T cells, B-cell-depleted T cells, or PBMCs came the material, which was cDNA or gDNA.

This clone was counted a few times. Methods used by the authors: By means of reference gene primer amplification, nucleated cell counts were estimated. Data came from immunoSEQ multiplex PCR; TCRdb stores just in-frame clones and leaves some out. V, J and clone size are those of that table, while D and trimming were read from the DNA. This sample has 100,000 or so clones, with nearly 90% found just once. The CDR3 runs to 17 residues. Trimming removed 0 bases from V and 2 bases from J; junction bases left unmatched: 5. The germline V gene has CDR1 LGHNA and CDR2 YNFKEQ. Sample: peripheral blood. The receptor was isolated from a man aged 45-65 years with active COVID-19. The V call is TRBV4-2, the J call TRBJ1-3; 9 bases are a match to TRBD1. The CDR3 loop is CASSQERDRATGNTIYF. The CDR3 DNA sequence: TGTGCCAGCAGCCAAGAGCGGGACAGGGCTACTGGAAACACCATATATTTT.